The next 5 T cell receptor beta chains were all read from a single sample in a study of shared T cell receptors in the human thymus (dated by TCRdb to the early 2020s). Libraries were made using the immunoSEQ multiplex PCR assay. TCRdb obtained this table from immuneACCESS and retained in-frame rearrangements with V and J assigned. These tables miss some clones; where compared with another copy, unresolved V genes account for less than half of the shortfall, and the remainder is unexplained. For this sample the table gives hundreds of thousands of clones, of which around 87% were detected only once. The ten most abundant clones make up just under 0.0095% of the sample. This sample also belongs to another study, concerning human thymus T cells.

The material sequenced was thymocytes. The receptors were sampled from a boy under two years old with a congenital heart defect. Donor details come from another sample of the same person, matched by shared clones.

Of note for this clone: A read error may produce the germline difference seen at one junction end. CDR3 protein: CASSLCGRAYNEQFF. The CDR3 DNA reads TGTGCCAGCAGTTTATGCGGGAGGGCCTATAATGAGCAGTTCTTC. This sequence joins TRBV28 and TRBJ2-1; 8 bases align to TRBD2. The CDR3 contains 15 residues. The germline gives CDR1 MDHEN, CDR2 SYDVKM.

This clone came up once. The rearrangement joins TRBV13 to TRBJ1-1; D is ambiguous. The CDR3 sequence is 13 residues long. Germline CDR1 reads PRHDT; CDR2 reads FYEKMQ (reference sequence). V lost 5 bases and J 0 bases, leaving 7 bases between the germline ends. The CDR3 spells CASSPPMNTEAFF. The CDR3 DNA reads as TGTGCCAGCAGCCCCCCCATGAACACTGAAGCTTTCTTT.

This clone was observed once. Here the CDR3 DNA reads TGCGCCAGCAGCCGAAACAGGGGCCCCTACAATGAGCAGTTCTTC. This sequence encodes CASSRNRGPYNEQFF. The J gene is TRBJ2-1, the V gene TRBV4-3; 7 bases line up with TRBD1. Germline V gene sequence: CDR1 LGHNA, CDR2 YSLEER. The trim removed 4 bases at V and 2 bases at J, leaving 5 bases unmatched. The CDR3 loop spans 15 amino acids.

This chain joins TRBV28 and TRBJ2-5; D might be TRBD2 (5 bases). Germline assignment: CDR1 MDHEN and CDR2 SYDVKM. Trimming cost V 7 bases and J 5 bases, with 20 bases left between them. This CDR3 contains 15 residues. The CDR3 sequence: CASIPLARSGETQYF. CDR3 bases: TGTGCCAGCATCCCCTTAGCGAGAAGTGGGGAGACCCAGTACTTC.

This chain uses TRBV7-6 with TRBJ2-7; 9 bases line up with TRBD1. The V and J ends lost 2 bases and 2 bases, in that order; junction bases with no gene match: 4. This CDR3 region has 15 residues. Germline CDR1 reads SGHVS; CDR2 reads FNYEAQ. The CDR3 loop reads CASSLLGQGAYEQYF. As DNA, the CDR3 is TGTGCCAGCAGCTTACTGGGACAGGGCGCCTACGAGCAGTACTTC.